Listed here is a single T cell receptor beta chain. Its antigen remains undetermined. Per-base qualities were not stored, and no clone one base away is much larger. From cysteine to phenylalanine, the CDR3 is 17 amino acids long. The DNA shown is the 51-base CDR3, in frame from base 1. Taken from the germline V gene, the CDR1 and CDR2 loops are MDHEN and SYDVKM. Deletion took 2 bases off V and 0 bases off J, with a span of 11 bases between the germline ends. The sample originates from a study of spatial heterogeneity in lung cancer (dated 2019 in TCRdb). Study-level background: Beta-chain transcripts were consistently detected in greater numbers than alpha-chain transcripts, which likely reflects a higher abundance of beta-chain transcripts. In tumor regions, TCR transcript counts showed a strong correlation with a T cell transcriptional module score from matched bulk RNA-seq. In the raw uncorrected reads, each unique combination of TCR and UMI appeared more than ten times on average. The study quantitatively compared TCR alpha and beta repertoires across multiple tumor regions, matched nontumor lung and blood in non-small cell lung cancer. Nonsynonymous mutation counts, determined by whole-exome sequencing of tumor tissue, were related to TCR repertoire features. Both alpha and beta chains were TCR-sequenced in samples taken at surgery, namely 220 tumor regions, around 61 matched nontumor lung samples and about 54 PBMC samples.

Beyond this particular receptor, the publication reports: Estimated TCR-seq coverage of tumor T cells was only around 6.7% for alpha chains and around 13% for beta chains. The count of ubiquitous expanded TCRs correlated with the count of ubiquitous nonsynonymous mutations, and the count of regional expanded TCRs correlated with the count of regional nonsynonymous mutations. Confirming at a functional level the hypothesis that regional TCRs recognize regional mutations was considered to require additional single-cell paired TCR alpha and beta sequencing. The tumor nonsynonymous mutation count correlated with the number of expanded alpha and beta TCRs within the tumor.

The method was 5' RACE. Sequencing relied on a NextSeq 500. To allow correction of PCR and sequencing errors, the TCR library protocol tagged every TCR cDNA molecule with a unique molecular identifier. On the study's bioinformatics: TCR identification, UMI-based error correction and CDR3 extraction were performed with Decombinator tools. Expanded TCRs were defined as those above a frequency of 2 per 1,000, corresponding to the top 1% of the tumor frequency distribution. Expanded tumor TCRs were classed as regional if statistically deemed absent (corrected P<0.05) from at least one tumor region, otherwise ubiquitous. Renyi diversity was computed with the R vegan package after each repertoire had been subsampled 100 times to 5,000 TCRs. CDR3 similarity networks were built from amino acid triplet string-kernel similarity, connecting CDR3s with pairwise similarity above 0.82. TCRdb ran its own pipeline on the public reads, namely fastp trimming at Q25 and MiXCR clone calling, and kept in-frame beta chains. Every distinct CDR3 protein forms one entry, paired with its most common genes and DNA. None of the V and J calls come from the authors' own analysis; TCRdb made them. In this sample the table shows under 2,500 distinct CDR3 sequences, about 10% of which occur a single time. The ten top clones hold 12% of the sample.

The time point label of this sample denotes: sample taken at primary tumor resection. Donors were around 71 patients with early-stage, untreated non-small cell lung cancer from the lung TRACERx cohort. For TCR sequencing, whole RNA was extracted from tumor and nontumor lung tissue, or from cryopreserved PBMC samples, and no cell sorting was done. Patients were selected for TCR sequencing only if sufficient RNA was available from at least two tumor regions. Before selection, tumor and adjacent nontumor lung specimens were reviewed by a lung pathologist. The rearranged segments are TRBV28 and TRBJ2-6; the D gene cannot be resolved reliably. This TCR derives from a female donor with early-stage non-small cell lung cancer. Sequences were derived from lung tumor tissue, sampled at surgery. The CDR3 amino acid sequence is: CASSLGPRYSGANVLTF. At the DNA level, the sequence is TGTGCCAGCAGTTTAGGGCCCCGTTACTCTGGGGCCAACGTCCTGACTTTC.